Listed below are T cell receptor beta chains from one sample, sequenced in a study of brain metastases from non-small cell lung cancer. The data were produced by immunoSEQ multiplex PCR, yet TCRdb's version contains in-frame clones alone and is incomplete. This table has around 4,800 clones, around nine tenths appearing once. The material sequenced was tissue from a brain metastasis. These receptors all stem from a donor aged 40 or older with non-small cell lung cancer. CDR3s include the opening cysteine and the closing phenylalanine or tryptophan. A D gene is named only where the DNA matches it firmly. Only part of the rows carry a size: once, few, many, or a class if the clone is expanded.

>-|TRBJ2-2|TRBV9|TRBD1
CASNYAGTVATGELFF
TGTGCCAGCAACTACGCCGGGACAGTCGCTACCGGGGAGCTGTTTTTT
>-|TRBJ1-2|TRBV28|TRBD1
CASSLEDRGIYGYTF
TGTGCCAGCAGTTTAGAGGACAGGGGAATCTATGGCTACACCTTC
>-|TRBJ2-1|TRBV3-1/TRBV3-2|TRBD2
CASSPLNLGGLAGGFYNEQFF
TGTGCCAGTAGCCCGCTGAACCTGGGGGGACTAGCGGGGGGGTTCTACAATGAGCAGTTCTTC
>-|TRBJ2-2|TRBV27|-
CASSFYVNTGELFF
TGTGCCAGCAGTTTCTACGTGAACACCGGGGAGCTGTTTTTT
>-|TRBJ2-3|TRBV27|-
CASSWGRGSTDTQYF
TGTGCCAGCAGCTGGGGGCGGGGGTCGACAGATACGCAGTATTTT
>-|TRBJ2-1|TRBV5-5|TRBD1
CASSQPTGGLYNEQFF
TGTGCCAGCAGCCAGCCGACAGGGGGTCTTTACAATGAGCAGTTCTTC
>-|TRBJ2-7|TRBV6-5|TRBD1
CASIGTGLYEQYF
TGTGCCAGCATCGGGACAGGATTATACGAGCAGTACTTC
>once|TRBJ1-1|TRBV5-1|-
CASSSMTRGGTEAFF
TGCGCCAGCAGCTCTATGACCCGCGGGGGCACTGAAGCTTTCTTT
>few|TRBJ1-1|TRBV2|-
CAAIMGDNTEAFF
TGTGCCGCAATCATGGGGGACAACACTGAAGCTTTCTTT
>few|TRBJ1-2|TRBV5-4|-
CASSSTQNYGYTF
TGTGCCAGCAGCTCCACACAGAACTATGGCTACACCTTC
>-|TRBJ2-1|TRBV6-4|-
CASSPSDGGDNEQFF
TGTGCCAGCAGCCCTAGTGATGGGGGAGACAATGAGCAGTTCTTC
>-|TRBJ2-3|TRBV5-4|TRBD2
CASSFPRGGSTDTQYF
TGTGCCAGCAGCTTCCCGCGCGGGGGGAGCACAGATACGCAGTATTTT
>-|TRBJ2-7|TRBV15|TRBD1
CATPGGQGAYEQYF
TGTGCCACTCCGGGGGGACAGGGGGCCTACGAGCAGTACTTC
>-|TRBJ1-1|TRBV5-1|-
CASSLVAAGTEAFF
TGCGCCAGCAGCTTGGTTGCGGCCGGTACTGAAGCTTTCTTT
>once|TRBJ2-2|TRBV6-4|-
CTSSPGDSGNENTGELFF
TGTACCAGCAGCCCGGGGGACAGTGGAAACGAGAACACCGGGGAGCTGTTTTTT
>-|TRBJ2-1|TRBV7-2|-
CANSLEFEGMEQFF
TGTGCCAACAGCTTAGAATTCGAGGGGATGGAGCAGTTCTTC
>-|TRBJ2-7|TRBV19|-
CASSIGPPAHYEQYF
TGTGCCAGTAGTATAGGCCCACCCGCTCACTACGAGCAGTACTTC
>-|TRBJ2-5|TRBV13|TRBD2
CASSTPSGGQETQYF
TGTGCCAGCAGCACCCCTAGCGGGGGCCAAGAGACCCAGTACTTC
>-|TRBJ1-1|TRBV5-1|-
CASSASSASTEAFF
TGCGCCAGCAGCGCTAGCAGCGCGAGCACTGAAGCTTTTTTT
>-|TRBJ2-5|TRBV21-1|-
CASSKGDGGYGSETQYF
TGTGCCAGCAGCAAAGGGGATGGGGGGTATGGGAGTGAGACCCAGTACTTC
>-|TRBJ2-1|TRBV5-1|-
CASSLGDQQFF
TGCGCCAGCAGCTTAGGGGATCAGCAGTTCTTC
>-|TRBJ1-1|TRBV11-1|-
CASRLSEGTEAFF
TGTGCCAGCAGGTTGTCTGAGGGGACTGAAGCTTTCTTT
>-|TRBJ2-2|TRBV5-1|-
CASRPGTGELFF
TGCGCCAGCAGACCAGGGACCGGGGAGCTGTTTTTT
>-|TRBJ2-7|TRBV7-6|-
CASSSGPNYEQYF
TGTGCCAGCAGCTCGGGACCGAACTACGAGCAGTATTTC
>-|TRBJ1-5|TRBV7-9|-
CASSLQDWAPQHF
TGTGCCAGCAGCTTACAGGATTGGGCGCCCCAGCATTTT
>once|TRBJ2-3|TRBV7-3|TRBD2
CASSPRVAGGPFDADTQYF
TGTGCCAGCAGCCCCCGTGTAGCGGGGGGCCCGTTTGACGCAGATACGCAGTATTTT
>once|TRBJ2-7|TRBV27|-
CASSFGLAYEQYF
TGTGCCAGCAGTTTCGGGTTGGCCTACGAGCAGTACTTC
>-|TRBJ2-7|TRBV12-3/TRBV12-4|-
CASSLSRGGEQYF
TGTGCCAGCAGTTTATCGAGGGGGGGCGAGCAGTACTTC
>-|TRBJ1-5|TRBV7-9|-
CASSLAGYHQPQHF
TGTGCCAGCAGCTTAGCAGGGTACCATCAGCCCCAGCATTTT
>-|TRBJ1-3|TRBV6-8|TRBD1
CASSGDREPNTIYF
TGTGCCAGCAGTGGGGACAGGGAACCAAACACCATATATTTT
>-|TRBJ2-1|TRBV27|TRBD2
CASSSAGSGYNEQFF
TGTGCCAGCAGTTCAGCGGGGTCGGGATACAATGAGCAGTTCTTC
>-|TRBJ2-7|TRBV28|-
CASSLIDLKYEQYF
TGTGCCAGCAGTTTAATTGACTTAAAATACGAGCAGTACTTC
>-|TRBJ2-3|TRBV7-9|-
CASSWYRVRSPDTQYF
TGTGCCAGCAGCTGGTACAGGGTTAGGTCCCCAGATACGCAGTATTTT
>-|TRBJ2-7|TRBV5-1|-
CASSLEGHGAYKQYF
TGCGCCAGCAGCTTGGAAGGTCATGGGGCCTACAAGCAGTACTTC
>-|TRBJ1-3|TRBV7-6|-
CASSLSPIGSSGNTIYF
TGTGCCAGCAGCTTAAGCCCGATAGGGAGCTCTGGAAACACCATATATTTT
>-|TRBJ1-2|TRBV3-1/TRBV3-2|-
CASSHRRGSNYGYTF
TGTGCCAGCAGCCATAGGAGGGGATCTAACTATGGCTACACCTTC
>-|TRBJ2-7|TRBV5-1|-
CASRNRTSIDEQYF
TGCGCCAGCAGAAACCGGACGTCAATTGACGAGCAGTACTTC
>-|TRBJ2-7|TRBV7-3|-
CASSLTIGPGGEQYF
TGTGCCAGCAGCTTAACTATAGGACCTGGGGGCGAGCAGTACTTC
>-|TRBJ1-4|TRBV2|-
CASSLGRGGNEKLFF
TGTGCCAGCAGTCTCGGTAGGGGTGGTAATGAAAAACTGTTTTTT
>-|TRBJ2-7|TRBV21-1|-
CASIRETGDEQYF
TGTGCCAGCATCAGGGAGACAGGGGACGAGCAGTACTTC
>-|TRBJ1-2|TRBV7-8|TRBD1
CASSLGGTGGGYTF
TGTGCCAGCAGCTTAGGGGGGACAGGGGGCGGCTACACCTTC
>few|TRBJ2-5|TRBV9|TRBD2
CASSVGSGGGETQYF
TGTGCCAGCAGCGTAGGTAGCGGGGGAGGAGAGACCCAGTACTTC
>-|TRBJ2-2|TRBV5-4|TRBD1
CASSLALGGGTGELFF
TGTGCCAGCAGCTTGGCCTTAGGGGGCGGCACCGGGGAGCTGTTTTTT
>once|TRBJ2-7|TRBV15|-
CATSRDRPPRGEQYF
TGTGCCACCAGCAGAGATCGTCCGCCGCGGGGCGAGCAGTACTTC
>few|TRBJ2-7|TRBV4-1|TRBD1
CASSDRTGRYEQYF
TGCGCCAGCAGCGATCGGACAGGGAGGTACGAGCAGTACTTC
>-|TRBJ2-7|TRBV25-1|-
CASRAMGGNHEQYF
TGTGCCAGCCGCGCCATGGGGGGAAACCACGAGCAGTACTTC